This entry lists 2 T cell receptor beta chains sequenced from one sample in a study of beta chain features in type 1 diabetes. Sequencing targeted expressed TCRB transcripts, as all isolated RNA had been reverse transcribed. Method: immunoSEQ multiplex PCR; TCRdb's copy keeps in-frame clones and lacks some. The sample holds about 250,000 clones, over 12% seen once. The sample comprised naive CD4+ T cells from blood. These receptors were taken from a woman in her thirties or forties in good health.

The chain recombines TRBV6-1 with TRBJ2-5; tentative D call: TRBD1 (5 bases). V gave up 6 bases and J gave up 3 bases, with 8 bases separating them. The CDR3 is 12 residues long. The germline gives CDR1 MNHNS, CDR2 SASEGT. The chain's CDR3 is CASSQGEETQYF. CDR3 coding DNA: TGTGCCAGCAGCCAGGGTGAAGAGACCCAGTACTTC.

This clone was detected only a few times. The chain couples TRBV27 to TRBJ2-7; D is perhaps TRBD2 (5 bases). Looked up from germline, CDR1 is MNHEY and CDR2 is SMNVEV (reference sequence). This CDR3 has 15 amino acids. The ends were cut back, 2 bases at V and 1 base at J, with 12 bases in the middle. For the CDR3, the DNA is TGTGCCAGCAGTTTAATCGGGGAAACATCCTACGAGCAGTACTTC. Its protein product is CASSLIGETSYEQYF.